The source of this T cell receptor beta chain is a study of early T cells in non-severe SARS-CoV-2 infection. Turning to the study itself: Sequencing of bulk RNA from unsorted whole blood was done, without chain pairing. Study-wide points: The matching step, a VDJdb search, favored anti-spike CD8 responses and missed private and CD4 specificities.

Unique molecular identifiers were added to individual cDNA molecules. One entry per CDR3 protein, called by TCRdb with MiXCR from the 5' RACE reads. Of roughly 60,000 distinct CDR3 sequences in the sample, around 6% are singletons; the top ten hold about 7%. V was cut by 4 bases and J by 7 bases, with 15 bases left in between. CDR1 is SGHRS and CDR2 is YFSETQ in the germline V gene. The CDR3 has 13 residues. As concerns this clonotype: Its antigen is not identified.

The clonotype originates from an adult who was a healthcare worker with PCR-confirmed SARS-CoV-2 infection or an uninfected control (not recorded which). The sequenced material came from whole blood. This chain connects TRBV5-1 to TRBJ2-7, with D perhaps matching TRBD1 or TRBD2 (5 bases each). CDR3 region: CASSMGPPGEQYF. In DNA form, the CDR3 reads TGCGCCAGCAGCATGGGACCACCGGGGGAGCAGTACTTC.